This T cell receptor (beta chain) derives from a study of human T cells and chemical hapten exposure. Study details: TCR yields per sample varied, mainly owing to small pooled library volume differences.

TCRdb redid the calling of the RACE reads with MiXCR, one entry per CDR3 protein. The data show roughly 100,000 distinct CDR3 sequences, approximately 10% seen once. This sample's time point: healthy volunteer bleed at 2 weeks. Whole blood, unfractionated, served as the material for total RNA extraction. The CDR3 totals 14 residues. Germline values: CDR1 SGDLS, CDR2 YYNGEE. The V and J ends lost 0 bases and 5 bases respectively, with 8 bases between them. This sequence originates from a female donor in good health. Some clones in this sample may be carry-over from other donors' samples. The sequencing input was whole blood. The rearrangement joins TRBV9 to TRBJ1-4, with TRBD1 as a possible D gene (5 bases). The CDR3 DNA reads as TGTGCCAGCAGCGTAGGGGCAGGGAATGAAAAACTGTTTTTT. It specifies CASSVGAGNEKLFF. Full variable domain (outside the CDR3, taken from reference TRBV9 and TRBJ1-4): DSGVTQTPKHLITATGQRVTLRCSPRSGDLSVYWYQQSLDQGLQFLIQYYNGEERAKGNILERFSAQQFPDLHSELNLSSLELGDSALYFCASSVGAGNEKLFFGSGTQLSVL.